These 28 T cell receptor beta chains share one sample of origin, sequenced in a study of blood T cell repertoires in COVID-19. TCRdb's table, derived via immunoSEQ multiplex PCR, lists solely in-frame clones and lacks some. The data show some 180,000 clones, over 75% seen once. Sequenced input: peripheral blood. The receptor source for this set is a man aged 50-60 years who had recovered from COVID-19.

At least ten counts were recorded for this clone. The rearrangement joins TRBV7-3 to TRBJ2-2; D uncertain. Germline lookup yields CDR1 SGHTA and CDR2 FQGTGA. The V gene lost 3 bases and the J gene lost 2 bases, with 4 bases spanning the gap. The CDR3 totals 13 residues. CDR3 loop: CASSFSNTGELFF. In DNA, the CDR3 is TGTGCCAGCAGCTTTTCTAACACCGGGGAGCTGTTTTTT.

The V and J genes are TRBV7-3 and TRBJ2-2; 7 nucleotides agree with TRBD2. Losses at the gene ends were 0 bases for V and 6 bases for J; bases not matched to a gene: 16. The CDR3 runs to 19 residues. Germline loops: CDR1 SGHTA, CDR2 FQGTGA. CDR3 sequence: CASSLTGPSAGVKAGELFF. The CDR3 DNA reads as TGTGCCAGCAGCTTAACGGGGCCCAGCGCGGGGGTCAAGGCCGGGGAGCTGTTTTTT.

This clone has just one count. The genes are TRBV5-4 and TRBJ2-3; no firm D call. Trimming cost V 0 bases and J 0 bases, with 11 bases left between them. The CDR3 has 16 residues. Germline CDR1 SGHNT, CDR2 YYREEE (reference sequence). As DNA, the CDR3 is TGTGCCAGCAGCTTGGACTATACCTCTAGCACAGATACGCAGTATTTT. Translating gives CASSLDYTSSTDTQYF. Full variable domain (rest looked up from reference TRBV5-4 and TRBJ2-3): ETGVTQSPTHLIKTRGQQVTLRCSSQSGHNTVSWYQQALGQGPQFIFQYYREEENGRGNFPPRFSGLQFPNYSSELNVNALELDDSALYLCASSLDYTSSTDTQYFGPGTRLTVL.

The rearrangement uses TRBV6-5 and TRBJ1-2; unclear D gene. The V end lost 5 bases, the J end lost 0 bases, and 13 bases lay between the germline ends. Germline V lookup: CDR1 MNHEY, CDR2 SVGAGI. This CDR3 comprises 15 residues. The CDR3 sequence: CASSTPRRANYGYTF. CDR3 nucleotides: TGTGCCAGCAGTACCCCCCGGAGAGCTAACTATGGCTACACCTTC.

The chain carries TRBV5-8 and TRBJ2-2, with 9 bases aligning to TRBD1. This CDR3 region has 17 residues. V was pared by 0 bases and J by 5 bases, with 8 bases of the junction left unmatched. The germline CDR1 and CDR2 sequences are SGHTS and YDEGEE. DNA for the CDR3: TGTGCCAGCAGCTTGGCCAGGGGGACAGGGATGACCGGGGAGCTGTTTTTT. Translation: CASSLARGTGMTGELFF.

The rearrangement uses TRBV5-1 and TRBJ2-7, with 7 bases that match TRBD1. With 0 bases clipped from V and 2 bases from J, the junction kept 5 bases outside the gene matches. This CDR3 has 15 amino acids. The germline V gene encodes CDR1 SGHRS and CDR2 YFSETQ. The CDR3 loop is CASSLGGTDAYEQYF. The CDR3 nucleotides are TGCGCCAGCAGCTTGGGTGGGACAGATGCCTACGAGCAGTACTTC.

The chain combines TRBV6-5 with TRBJ2-3; TRBD2 is a possible D gene (5 bases). Between the trimmed V and J ends, which lost 7 bases and 0 bases, there was a span of 11 bases. Germline V lookup: CDR1 MNHEY, CDR2 SVGAGI. The CDR3 sequence is 14 residues long. The CDR3 nucleotides read TGTGCCAGCACCGAGGGTTGGAGCACAGATACGCAGTATTTT. Translating gives CASTEGWSTDTQYF.

This chain joins TRBV4-2 and TRBJ2-1; D is perhaps TRBD2 (6 bases). V was pared by 4 bases and J by 2 bases, with 18 bases between. The CDR3 runs to 17 residues. Germline V gene sequence: CDR1 LGHNA, CDR2 YNFKEQ. The CDR3 loop is CASSLITAGSTYNEQFF. CDR3 coding DNA: TGTGCCAGCAGCCTCATTACGGCGGGATCGACCTACAATGAGCAGTTCTTC.

The chain recombines TRBV11-2 with TRBJ2-5, with TRBD1 matching 7 bases. The CDR3 is made up of 13 amino acids. Looked up from germline, CDR1 is SGHAT and CDR2 is FQNNGV. V was clipped by 5 bases and J by 4 bases; unmatched bases: 4. CDR3 DNA: TGTGCCAGCAGCCGTAGACAGGGAGAGACCCAGTACTTC. Translation gives CASSRRQGETQYF.

V and J are TRBV6-4 and TRBJ2-7; 7 bases line up with TRBD2. The CDR3 is 17 amino acids. With V trimmed by 1 base and J by 6 bases, 15 bases remained unmatched. The germline CDR1 and CDR2 sequences are MRHNA and SNTAGT. The CDR3 DNA reads TGTGCCAGCAGTGACTGGCGGCTAGCGGAGCCCCCTCCCGAGCAGTACTTC. Translating gives CASSDWRLAEPPPEQYF.

V and J are TRBV28 and TRBJ2-1; 9 bases line up with TRBD2. Germline V lookup: CDR1 MDHEN, CDR2 SYDVKM. This CDR3 has 17 residues. V was pared by 5 bases and J by 0 bases, with 8 bases of the junction left unmatched. The CDR3 DNA is TGTGCCAGCAGTACTAGCGGGCACGACACCTCCTACAATGAGCAGTTCTTC. Residues: CASSTSGHDTSYNEQFF.

The chain has TRBV7-9 and TRBJ1-1; perhaps TRBD1 as D (6 bases). Trimming shortened V by 2 bases and J by 1 base, and 11 bases separated the two germline ends. The CDR3 totals 15 residues. Per the germline V gene, CDR1 is SEHNR and CDR2 is FQNEAQ (reference sequence). The CDR3 sequence: CASSLPTGTNTEAFF. DNA for the CDR3: TGTGCCAGCAGCTTACCTACAGGGACGAACACTGAAGCTTTCTTT.

In this sample, this clone turned up once. This rearrangement joins TRBV19 to TRBJ2-6; D not resolved. Deletions cut 3 bases from V and 0 bases from J, with 6 bases between. This CDR3 contains 15 residues. CDR1 and CDR2 from the germline V gene are LNHDA and SQIVND (reference sequence). The CDR3 DNA is TGTGCCAGTAGTATCACCAGCTCTGGGGCCAACGTCCTGACTTTC. This gives the protein CASSITSSGANVLTF.

The table lists this clone with a few counts. The V and J genes are TRBV25-1 and TRBJ2-3, with 7 positions matching TRBD2. CDR3 size: 16 residues. Germline values: CDR1 MGHDK, CDR2 SYGVNS. After removal of 1 base from V and 3 bases from J, the junction contained 7 bases not matched to a gene. In DNA form, the CDR3 reads TGTGCCAGCAGTGAATTCGGGCTAGCGGAAACAGATACGCAGTATTTT. This codes for CASSEFGLAETDTQYF.

The chain uses TRBV3-1 (or the pseudogene TRBV3-2) and TRBJ2-3, with 9 bases aligning to TRBD1. V dropped 5 bases and J dropped 4; count of bases not matched to a gene: 4. The germline CDR1 and CDR2 sequences are LGHDT and YNNKEL (reference sequence). There are 14 residues in the CDR3. The CDR3 reads CASSRDRVADTQYF. DNA for the CDR3: TGTGCCAGCAGCAGGGACAGGGTGGCAGATACGCAGTATTTT.

This chain joins TRBV7-2 and TRBJ1-5; 9 positions match TRBD1. The CDR3 runs to 13 residues. V shed 6 bases, J shed 5 bases, and the junction held 2 bases outside the gene matches. Germline assignment: CDR1 SGHTA and CDR2 FQGNSA. The CDR3 sequence is CASRRDRDQPQHF. The CDR3 nucleotides read TGTGCCAGCAGGAGGGACAGGGATCAGCCCCAGCATTTT.

The V and J genes are TRBV4-2 and TRBJ1-1; D is uncertain. V was pared by 1 base and J by 3 bases, with 9 bases between. The CDR3 totals 14 residues. CDR1 is LGHNA, CDR2 YNFKEQ, per germline. The CDR3 DNA follows: TGTGCCAGCAGCCAAGGCCTAGAGTACACTGAAGCTTTCTTT. Translation: CASSQGLEYTEAFF.

The rearrangement uses TRBV7-3 and TRBJ2-3; D not certain. The CDR3 totals 12 residues. With 5 bases removed from V and 2 bases from J, the gap between germline ends came to 5 bases. Germline V gives CDR1 SGHTA, CDR2 FQGTGA. The CDR3 region is CASSPNTDTQYF. The CDR3 nucleotides are TGTGCCAGCAGCCCCAACACAGATACGCAGTATTTT. The complete variable domain, with remaining parts taken from reference TRBV7-3 and TRBJ2-3, reads GAGVSQTPSNKVTEKGKYVELRCDPISGHTALYWYRQSLGQGPEFLIYFQGTGAADDSGLPNDRFFAVRPEGSVSTLKIQRTERGDSAVYLCASSPNTDTQYFGPGTRLTVL.

V and J are TRBV7-2 and TRBJ2-1; perhaps TRBD2 as D (5 bases). CDR3 length equals 14 residues. V lost 4 bases and J lost 9, with 16 bases in between. Germline loops: CDR1 SGHTA, CDR2 FQGNSA. CDR3 bases: TGTGCCAGCAGCTCCCGGGATCCCTGGGGTGAGCAGTTCTTC. It translates to CASSSRDPWGEQFF.

This clone was detected once. The V and J genes are TRBV10-2 and TRBJ2-1; TRBD2 matches at 7 bases. CDR1 and CDR2 (germline): WSHSY, SAAADI. This CDR3 is 15 amino acids long. V was clipped by 6 bases and J by 0 bases; unmatched bases: 5. This chain's CDR3 is CASSRLASSYNEQFF. The CDR3 coding sequence is TGCGCCAGCAGCCGACTAGCTAGCTCCTACAATGAGCAGTTCTTC.

The chain uses TRBV29-1 and TRBJ2-3; D is possibly TRBD2 (6 bases). V was clipped by 6 bases and J by 4 bases, with 8 bases between them. The CDR3 is 11 residues long. Looked up from germline, CDR1 is SQVTM and CDR2 is ANQGSEA. CDR3 protein: CSVSGADTQYF. The CDR3 DNA follows: TGCAGCGTCTCGGGGGCAGATACGCAGTATTTT.

The rearrangement joins TRBV24-1 to TRBJ2-2, with 9 nucleotides matching TRBD2. V was pared by 3 bases and J by 6 bases, with 4 bases of the junction left unmatched. The CDR3 covers 15 residues. The germline V gene has CDR1 KGHDR and CDR2 SFDVKD. The CDR3 protein is CATSDTVAGAGELFF. The DNA of the CDR3 is TGTGCCACCAGTGATACCGTAGCGGGGGCCGGGGAGCTGTTTTTT.

The J gene is TRBJ2-1, the V gene TRBV5-1; D ambiguous. The V end lost 1 base, the J end lost 4 bases, and 6 bases lay between the germline ends. Germline V gene data show CDR1 as SGHRS and CDR2 as YFSETQ. The CDR3 is 13 residues long. The CDR3, as DNA: TGCGCCAGCAGCTTGACAGAGTACAATGAGCAGTTCTTC. Encoded protein: CASSLTEYNEQFF.

J is TRBJ2-7 and V is TRBV28; D might be TRBD1 (6 bases). CDR3 length: 12 amino acids. Trimming pared 8 bases from V and 5 bases from J, leaving 13 bases between. The germline V gene has CDR1 MDHEN and CDR2 SYDVKM. The CDR3 DNA sequence: TGTGCCAGCGGACAGCTACTAGACGAGCAGTACTTC. This codes for CASGQLLDEQYF.

This chain uses TRBV10-3 with TRBJ2-2; D is unresolved. This CDR3 region has 12 residues. The V and J ends lost 4 bases and 5 bases respectively, with 5 bases between them. In germline, CDR1 is ENHRY, CDR2 SYGVKD. The CDR3, as DNA: TGTGCCATCAGTGGGCCAACCGGGGAGCTGTTTTTT. Amino acids: CAISGPTGELFF.

The chain employs TRBV7-8 and TRBJ1-5, with a tentative D call TRBD1 (6 bases). The CDR3 runs 14 residues. V lost 3 bases and J 7 bases, leaving 13 bases between the germline ends. Germline V lookup: CDR1 SGHVS, CDR2 FQNEAQ. This CDR3 is CASSFWDIGQPQHF. Here the CDR3 DNA reads TGTGCCAGCAGCTTTTGGGACATTGGGCAGCCCCAGCATTTT.

V and J are TRBV21-1 and TRBJ1-6. TRBV21-1 is a pseudogene. The CDR3 covers 14 residues. This CDR3 reads CASSKASGTLPLHF. The CDR3 DNA is TGTGCCAGCAGCAAAGCGTCGGGGACTCTCCCCCTCCACTTT.

Here the CDR3 reads CASSLVLAKPDTQYF. The CDR3 nucleotides read TGCGCCAGCAGCTTGGTTTTAGCGAAGCCAGATACGCAGTATTTT. This chain links TRBV5-1 with TRBJ2-3, with D maybe TRBD2 (5 bases). V lost 0 bases and J 4 bases, leaving 12 bases between the germline ends. This CDR3 has 15 amino acids. Germline CDR1 reads SGHRS; CDR2 reads YFSETQ.